This TCR beta chain was recovered during a study of response to subunit inactivated influenza vaccine. General study points: Authors suggested that a seasonal influenza vaccination recruits few new T cells each time.

Germline V lookup: CDR1 SGHDT, CDR2 YYEEEE. The CDR3 is 13 amino acids. V lost 7 bases and J 4 bases, leaving 13 bases between the germline ends. MiXCR was run by TCRdb on the RT-PCR reads, yielding one entry per CDR3 protein. The sample includes roughly 170,000 distinct CDR3 sequences, around 9% of them seen just once. As concerns this clonotype: What it binds is not known.

Sequences were derived from non-naive T cells sorted from PBMCs, sampled on the day of vaccination. This receptor was obtained from a man aged 45-60 years who received an inactivated influenza vaccine. The chain joins TRBV5-6 to TRBJ2-3, with TRBD2 as a possible D gene (6 bases). In DNA form, the CDR3 reads TGTGCCAGCGGCCCGGAGGGGTCAGATACGCAGTATTTT. Translation: CASGPEGSDTQYF.